Listed below are T cell receptor beta chains from one sample, sequenced in a study of blood T cell repertoires in COVID-19. The method was immunoSEQ multiplex PCR; TCRdb's version includes in-frame clones alone and lacks a portion of them. This table has 75,000 to 90,000 clones, approximately 80% appearing once. The material sequenced was peripheral blood. These receptors came from a woman between 40 and 55 years old with active or convalescent COVID-19. CDR3s include the opening cysteine and the closing phenylalanine or tryptophan.

V gene: TRBV5-1
J gene: TRBJ2-7
CDR3 protein: CASSFTPGQGYEQYF

V gene: TRBV4-1
J gene: TRBJ2-5
CDR3 protein: CASSQVRGRGLQETQYF

V gene: TRBV15
J gene: TRBJ1-1
CDR3 protein: CATSRSRRNTEAFF

V gene: TRBV2
J gene: TRBJ2-3
CDR3 protein: CASRLARVDTQYF

V gene: TRBV10-3
J gene: TRBJ2-7
CDR3 protein: CAIRLQGTASYEQYF

V gene: TRBV24-1
J gene: TRBJ2-1
CDR3 protein: CATSERTRGPYNEQFF

V gene: TRBV3-1/TRBV3-2
J gene: TRBJ1-1
CDR3 protein: CASSGDSTGAFF

V gene: TRBV27
J gene: TRBJ2-7
CDR3 protein: CASSFGIRGSSSYEQYF

V gene: TRBV19
J gene: TRBJ2-7
CDR3 protein: CASSKGPAYEQYF

V gene: TRBV23-1
J gene: TRBJ1-1
CDR3 protein: CASSRRLSAEAFF

V gene: TRBV15
J gene: TRBJ1-1
CDR3 protein: CATSRGGQGRAFF

V gene: TRBV19
J gene: TRBJ2-7
CDR3 protein: CASSKDRGTFFEQYF

V gene: TRBV10-3
J gene: TRBJ1-5
CDR3 protein: CAPGGTGVQPQHF

V gene: TRBV4-2
J gene: TRBJ2-7
CDR3 protein: CASSQDGLADSYEQYF

V gene: TRBV7-6
J gene: TRBJ2-7
CDR3 protein: CASSPAGEGYGQYF

V gene: TRBV7-2
J gene: TRBJ1-2
CDR3 protein: CASSTEGAGYTF

V gene: TRBV7-3
J gene: TRBJ2-1
CDR3 protein: CASSPQQGGRNEQFF

V gene: TRBV7-9
J gene: TRBJ1-1
CDR3 protein: CASSGQQNTEAFF